This TCR beta chain came from a study of neurological immune-mediated disorders. The germline V gene has CDR1 SGHRS and CDR2 YFSETQ. Trimming stripped 4 bases from V and 6 bases from J, with 9 bases between. The CDR3 runs 12 residues. Many counts were recorded for this clonotype. Time point noted: longitudinal time-point 2. Synthesis of cDNA was carried out by template-switch 5'RACE. The reaction used 10-nucleotide random UMIs. TCRdb used MiXCR to reprocess the 5' RACE reads, holding one entry per CDR3 protein. The sample has approximately 31,000 distinct CDR3 sequences, about 13% seen once; the top ten hold about 2.5%.

Specimen: PBMCs. The receptor was derived from a middle-aged woman in good health. V gene TRBV5-1 combines with J gene TRBJ2-3; D unclear. The CDR3 reads CASSLMGDTQYF. The CDR3 DNA sequence: TGCGCCAGCAGCCTGATGGGCGATACGCAGTATTTT.